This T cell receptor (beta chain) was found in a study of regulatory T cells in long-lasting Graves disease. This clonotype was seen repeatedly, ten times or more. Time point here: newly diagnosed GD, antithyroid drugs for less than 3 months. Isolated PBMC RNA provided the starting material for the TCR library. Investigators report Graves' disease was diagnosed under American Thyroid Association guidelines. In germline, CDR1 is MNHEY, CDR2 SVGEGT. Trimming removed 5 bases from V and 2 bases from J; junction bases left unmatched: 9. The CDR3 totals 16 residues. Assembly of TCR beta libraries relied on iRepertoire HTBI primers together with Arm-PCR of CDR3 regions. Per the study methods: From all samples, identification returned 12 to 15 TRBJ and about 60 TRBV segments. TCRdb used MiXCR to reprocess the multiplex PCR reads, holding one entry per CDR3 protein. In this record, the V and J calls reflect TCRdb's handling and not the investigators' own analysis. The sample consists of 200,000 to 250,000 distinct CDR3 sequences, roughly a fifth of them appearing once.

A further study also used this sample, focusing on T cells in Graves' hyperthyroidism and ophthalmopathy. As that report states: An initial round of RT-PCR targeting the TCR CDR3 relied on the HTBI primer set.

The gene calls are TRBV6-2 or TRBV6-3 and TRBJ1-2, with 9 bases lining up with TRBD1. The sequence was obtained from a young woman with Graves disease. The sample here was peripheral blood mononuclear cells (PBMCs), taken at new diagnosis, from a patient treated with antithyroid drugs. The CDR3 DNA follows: TGTGCCAGCAGTGAACAGGGGGCTGGGGGCAACTATGGCTACACCTTC. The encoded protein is CASSEQGAGGNYGYTF.